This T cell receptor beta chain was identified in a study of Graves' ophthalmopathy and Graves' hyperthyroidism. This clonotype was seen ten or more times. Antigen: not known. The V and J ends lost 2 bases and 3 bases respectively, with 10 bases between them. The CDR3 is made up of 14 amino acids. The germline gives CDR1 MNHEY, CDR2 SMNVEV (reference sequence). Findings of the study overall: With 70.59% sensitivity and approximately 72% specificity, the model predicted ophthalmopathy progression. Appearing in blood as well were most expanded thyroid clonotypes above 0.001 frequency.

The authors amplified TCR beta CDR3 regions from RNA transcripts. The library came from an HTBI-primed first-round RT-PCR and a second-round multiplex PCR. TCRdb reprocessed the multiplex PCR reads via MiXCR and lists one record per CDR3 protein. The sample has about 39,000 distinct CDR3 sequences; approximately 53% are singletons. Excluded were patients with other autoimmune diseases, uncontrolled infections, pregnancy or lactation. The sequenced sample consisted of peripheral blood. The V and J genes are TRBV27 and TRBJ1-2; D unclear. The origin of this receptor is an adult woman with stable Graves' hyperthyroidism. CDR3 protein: CASSLNPGHYGYTF. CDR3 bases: TGTGCCAGCAGTTTAAATCCAGGACACTATGGCTACACCTTC.